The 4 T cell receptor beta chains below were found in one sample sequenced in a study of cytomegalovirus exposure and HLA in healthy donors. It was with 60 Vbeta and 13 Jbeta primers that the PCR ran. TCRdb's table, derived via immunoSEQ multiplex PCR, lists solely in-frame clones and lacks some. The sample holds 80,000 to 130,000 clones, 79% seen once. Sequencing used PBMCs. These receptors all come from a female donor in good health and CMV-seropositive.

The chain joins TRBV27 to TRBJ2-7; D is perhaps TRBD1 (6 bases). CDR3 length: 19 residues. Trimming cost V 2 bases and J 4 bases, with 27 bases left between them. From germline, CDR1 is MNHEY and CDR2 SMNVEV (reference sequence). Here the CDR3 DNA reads TGTGCCAGCAGTTTAAAATCAAGCTTTGCAGGGGTCTTTCCTTACGAGCAGTACTTC. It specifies CASSLKSSFAGVFPYEQYF.

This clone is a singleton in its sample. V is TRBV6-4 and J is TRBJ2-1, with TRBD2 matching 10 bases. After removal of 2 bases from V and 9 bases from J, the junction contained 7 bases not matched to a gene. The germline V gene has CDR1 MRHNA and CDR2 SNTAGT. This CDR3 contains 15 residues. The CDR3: CASSDIGLAGVEQFF. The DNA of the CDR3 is TGTGCCAGCAGTGACATAGGCCTAGCGGGAGTTGAGCAGTTCTTC.

In nucleotides, the CDR3 is TGTGCCATCAGCCCCCAGCGGGGGGCCGGAGAGACCCAGTACTTC. It is translated as CAISPQRGAGETQYF. This chain connects TRBV10-3 to TRBJ2-5; TRBD2 aligns across 9 bases. The V and J ends lost 6 bases and 4 bases, in that order; junction bases with no gene match: 9. The CDR3 is made up of 15 amino acids. From germline, CDR1 is ENHRY and CDR2 SYGVKD.

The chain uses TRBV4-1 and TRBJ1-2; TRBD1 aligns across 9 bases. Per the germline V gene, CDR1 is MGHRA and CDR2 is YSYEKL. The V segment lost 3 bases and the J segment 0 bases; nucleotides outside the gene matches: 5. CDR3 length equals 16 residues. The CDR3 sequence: CASSQPGTGTNYGYTF. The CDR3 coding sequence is TGCGCCAGCAGCCAGCCCGGGACAGGGACTAACTATGGCTACACCTTC.